The 9 T cell receptor beta chains below all came from one sample that was sequenced in a study of Graves' ophthalmopathy and Graves' hyperthyroidism. RNA transcripts yielded amplified TCR beta CDR3 regions. The workflow started with a first-round RT-PCR run with HTBI primers and then moved on to a second-round multiplex PCR. TCRdb re-called the multiplex PCR reads with MiXCR, one entry per CDR3 protein. Found here are around 1,200,000 distinct CDR3 sequences, roughly 35% of them singletons; the top ten hold around 10%. The specimen sequenced was peripheral blood or thyroid tissue (not recorded which). The receptors derive from an adult man with Graves' hyperthyroidism.

This clonotype was observed at least ten times. The rearrangement joins TRBV20-1 to TRBJ1-5, with D possibly being TRBD1 (6 bases). V lost 0 bases and J lost 0, with 15 bases in between. This CDR3 is 17 amino acids long. Germline values: CDR1 DFQATT, CDR2 SNEGSKA (reference sequence). The CDR3 region is CSARDRLGTHSNQPQHF. DNA of the CDR3: TGCAGTGCTAGAGATCGGCTCGGGACACATAGCAATCAGCCCCAGCATTTT.

This clonotype was seen many times. This chain links TRBV7-4 with TRBJ1-1; 7 positions agree with TRBD1. The J segment lost 6 bases and the V segment lost 4 bases, leaving 5 bases of the junction unmatched. CDR3 length equals 13 residues. CDR1 SGHVT and CDR2 SQSDAQ come from the germline V gene. The chain's CDR3 is CASSSRQGAEAFF. The CDR3 DNA reads as TGTGCCAGCAGCTCGAGACAGGGTGCTGAAGCTTTCTTT.

The chain is built from TRBV7-8 and TRBJ1-2; TRBD1 agrees at 12 bases. The CDR3 length is 14 residues. V shed 5 bases, J shed 6 bases, and the junction held 4 bases outside the gene matches. Germline assignment: CDR1 SGHVS and CDR2 FQNEAQ. The CDR3 nucleotides are TGTGCCAGCAGCCCGGGACAGGGGGCCGATGGCTACACCTTC. Amino acids: CASSPGQGADGYTF.

A few counts support this clonotype. The chain couples TRBV10-2 to TRBJ2-7; no clear D gene. Per the germline V gene, CDR1 is WSHSY and CDR2 is SAAADI. This CDR3 comprises 13 residues. Trimming left V 3 bases short and J 2 bases short, with 8 bases between. The CDR3 here is CASSEYIAYEQYF. In nucleotides, the CDR3 is TGCGCCAGCAGTGAATACATTGCCTACGAGCAGTACTTC.

This rearrangement joins TRBV12-3 or TRBV12-4 to TRBJ2-5; TRBD1 matches at 11 bases. Germline trimming cut 5 bases from V and 2 bases from J; bases unmatched to any gene: 4. There are 15 residues in the CDR3. CDR3 coding DNA: TGTGCCAGCAGTACCGGGGACAGGGGGCAAGAGACCCAGTACTTC. Protein sequence: CASSTGDRGQETQYF.

This clonotype was seen ten or more times. The gene calls are TRBV6-5 and TRBJ1-2; no definite D call. The germline V gene has CDR1 MNHEY and CDR2 SVGAGI. The V end lost 2 bases, the J end lost 0 bases, and 10 bases lay between the germline ends. CDR3 length: 15 amino acids. The CDR3, as DNA: TGTGCCAGCAGTTACGCCTACGAGTCTAACTATGGCTACACCTTC. This encodes CASSYAYESNYGYTF.

As for this clonotype: This sequence may be a read error, since a much larger clone differs from it by one base. CDR3 sequence: CASCVQGEKLFF. CDR3 coding DNA: TGTGCCAGTTGTGTACAGGGGGAAAAACTGTTTTTT. The gene calls are TRBV19 and TRBJ1-4, with 7 bases aligning to TRBD1. Trimming cost V 8 bases and J 8 bases; bases outside gene matches: 5. The length of the CDR3 is 12 residues. Germline loops: CDR1 LNHDA, CDR2 SQIVND (reference sequence).

The gene calls are TRBV14 and TRBJ1-1; no firm D call. Per the germline V gene, CDR1 is SGHDN and CDR2 is FVKESK. Trimming took 7 bases from V and 4 from J, leaving 13 bases between them. The CDR3 loop spans 13 amino acids. Here the CDR3 DNA reads TGTGCCAGCACAATGGCGGCGGGCACTGAAGCTTTCTTT. It specifies CASTMAAGTEAFF.

This sequence joins TRBV7-2 and TRBJ2-3; 12 bases map to TRBD2. The CDR3 runs 15 residues. J lost 7 bases, V lost 5 bases, and 7 bases had no gene match. Germline-derived CDR1 and CDR2 are SGHTA and FQGNSA. DNA of the CDR3: TGTGCCAGCAGCCCTTGGACTAGCGGGAAATATACGCAGTATTTT. Its translation: CASSPWTSGKYTQYF.